The rows below give T cell receptor beta chains drawn from one sample of a study of T cell repertoires in ileal Crohn's disease. Produced via immunoSEQ multiplex PCR; TCRdb's table is partial and in-frame only. Among roughly 17,000 clones listed, around 70% were seen once. Sequences were obtained from ileal tissue. Receptor source: an adult with Crohn's disease. Both conserved end residues are part of each CDR3. D genes are given only for firm matches. Expanded clones are given a class, and other clones once, few, many or no size at all.

clone_size,j_call,d_call,v_call,cdr3_length,cdr3_nt,cdr3_aa
-,TRBJ1-1,-,TRBV20-1,10,TGCAGTGCTAGTCAGGCTGAAGCTTTCTTT,CSASQAEAFF
-,TRBJ2-7,-,TRBV30,13,TGTGCCTGGAGTAAGGGGGATCTGTACGAGCAGTACTTC,CAWSKGDLYEQYF
-,TRBJ2-1,-,TRBV29-1,14,TGCAGCGTTGACAGGGGTCGGAACTACAATGAGCAGTTCTTC,CSVDRGRNYNEQFF
few,TRBJ1-1,TRBD1,TRBV18,15,TGTGCCAGCTCACTAACCGGACAGGGGAACACTGAAGCTTTCTTT,CASSLTGQGNTEAFF
-,TRBJ1-3,TRBD1,TRBV6-5,15,TGTGCCAGCACCGAATACAGGGGTTCCGGAAACACCATATATTTT,CASTEYRGSGNTIYF
-,TRBJ1-4,-,TRBV30,13,TGTGCCTGGAGCCTTACTCGGGATGAAAAACTGTTTTTT,CAWSLTRDEKLFF
-,TRBJ2-1,-,TRBV7-9,12,TGTGCCAGCAGCCCTCCCGGGAATGAGCAGTTCTTC,CASSPPGNEQFF
-,TRBJ1-2,TRBD1,TRBV29-1,12,TGCAGCGGGGGACAGGGGAACTATGGCTACACCTTC,CSGGQGNYGYTF
-,TRBJ1-2,TRBD1,TRBV6-5,14,TGTGCCAGCAGTTCACGGGACAGGGTCTATGGCTACACCTTC,CASSSRDRVYGYTF
-,TRBJ2-3,-,TRBV4-3,15,TGCGCCAGCAGCCAAGGTGGGGGGAGCACAGATACGCAGTATTTT,CASSQGGGSTDTQYF
-,TRBJ2-2,TRBD1,TRBV27,14,TGTGCCAGCAGGACAGGGATTAACACCGGGGAGCTGTTTTTT,CASRTGINTGELFF
-,TRBJ2-2,TRBD1,TRBV28,15,TGTGCCATCCAACCGGGACAGGGCATTACCGGGGAGCTGTTTTTT,CAIQPGQGITGELFF
-,TRBJ2-5,TRBD1,TRBV4-1,17,TGCGCCAGCAGCCAAGATCGTTCAACAGGGGGCCAAGAGACCCAGTACTTC,CASSQDRSTGGQETQYF
-,TRBJ2-3,-,TRBV6-1,12,TGTGCCAGCAGTGATAACGGGGATACGCAGTATTTT,CASSDNGDTQYF
-,TRBJ2-3,TRBD2,TRBV29-1,15,TGCAGCGTTTTAGGAGGCGGGAGGGCAGTCAATACGCAGTATTTT,CSVLGGGRAVNTQYF
-,TRBJ1-6,TRBD1,TRBV7-9,14,TGTGCCAGCGACTACCAGGGGGGTAATTCACCCCTCCACTTT,CASDYQGGNSPLHF
-,TRBJ2-1,-,TRBV7-3,15,TGTGCCAGCAGCTTAGATGGGGCAACCGACAATGAGCAGTTCTTC,CASSLDGATDNEQFF
-,TRBJ2-2,TRBD2,TRBV11-2,15,TGTGCCAGCAGCTTAGATCGGGGGGTGACCGGGGAGCTGTTTTTT,CASSLDRGVTGELFF
-,TRBJ2-7,TRBD1,TRBV5-6,15,TGTGCCAGCAGCGAGACAGGGGGCTTAGCCTACGAGCAGTACTTC,CASSETGGLAYEQYF
once,TRBJ1-1,TRBD1,TRBV7-2,13,TGTGCCAGCAGCTCGACAGGGAGTAGTGAAGCTTTCTTT,CASSSTGSSEAFF
-,TRBJ2-1,TRBD2,TRBV2,15,TGTGCCAGCAGACCGGGACTAGCGGTCTACAATGAGCAGTTCTTC,CASRPGLAVYNEQFF
once,TRBJ1-3,-,TRBV4-1,14,TGCGCCAGCAGGACAGGAACATCTGGAAACACCATATATTTT,CASRTGTSGNTIYF
-,TRBJ1-5,-,TRBV6-5,13,TGTGCCAGCAGTTATACGGGGGATCAGCCCCAGCATTTT,CASSYTGDQPQHF
-,TRBJ2-1,TRBD2,TRBV11-2,17,TGTGCCAGCAGCCAAACTAGCGGAGACGCTACATACAATGAGCAGTTCTTC,CASSQTSGDATYNEQFF
few,TRBJ2-1,TRBD2,TRBV6-6,16,TGTGCCAGCAGGTGGACTAGCGGGAGCTCCTACAATGAGCAGTTCTTC,CASRWTSGSSYNEQFF
once,TRBJ2-1,-,TRBV7-3,14,TGTGCCAGCAGCTTAGGGAGGAGGGACAATGAGCAGTTCTTC,CASSLGRRDNEQFF
-,TRBJ2-2,-,TRBV19,14,TGTGCCAGTAGTGGTGCTACGAACACCGGGGAGCTGTTTTTT,CASSGATNTGELFF
-,TRBJ2-3,-,TRBV7-7,13,TGTGCTAGCAGTTATTCCGGCACAGATACGCAGTATTTT,CASSYSGTDTQYF
-,TRBJ2-5,TRBD2,TRBV6-6,15,TGTGCCAGCACTCGGACTAGCGGGAGATCAGAGACCCAGTACTTC,CASTRTSGRSETQYF
-,TRBJ2-1,-,TRBV29-1,12,TGCAGCGTTGAAGAGGGGCCCAATGAGCAGTTCTTC,CSVEEGPNEQFF
-,TRBJ1-2,TRBD1,TRBV7-9,15,TGTGCCAGCAGCCCATCAGGACAGGGCTGGTATGGCTACACCTTC,CASSPSGQGWYGYTF
-,TRBJ2-3,-,TRBV6-1,14,TGTGCCAGCAGGGGGGGGCAGGTGACAGATACGCAGTATTTT,CASRGGQVTDTQYF
-,TRBJ1-3,-,TRBV4-1,19,TGCGCCAGCAGCCAAGATAATGCCCCGGGACTGATCTCTGGAAACACCATATATTTT,CASSQDNAPGLISGNTIYF
-,TRBJ2-7,TRBD2,TRBV6-1,14,TGTGCCAGCTCGCGGGAGGGCCCGGTCTACGAGCAGTACTTC,CASSREGPVYEQYF
-,TRBJ2-7,-,TRBV30,12,TGTGCCTGGGAGACTGGATTCTACGAGCAGTACTTC,CAWETGFYEQYF
few,TRBJ1-5,TRBD1,TRBV10-2,16,TGCGCCAGCAGTGCCCGGGACAGGGGACTCAATCAGCCCCAGCATTTT,CASSARDRGLNQPQHF
-,TRBJ2-7,TRBD1,TRBV6-5,14,TGTGCCAGCAGTTACTCAGGACAGGGCTACGAGCAGTACTTC,CASSYSGQGYEQYF
-,TRBJ2-5,-,TRBV10-2,13,TGCGCCAGCAGTGACTCTCCGGCAGGGGAGCAGTACTTC,CASSDSPAGEQYF
-,TRBJ2-3,-,TRBV5-4,17,TGTGCCAGCAGCTTGATTGCGGTGGCTTTGGGCACAGATACGCAGTATTTT,CASSLIAVALGTDTQYF
-,TRBJ2-2,TRBD2,TRBV7-8,17,TGTGCCAGCAGCCGCTCCCTAGCGGACGCGAACACCGGGGAGCTGTTTTTT,CASSRSLADANTGELFF
few,TRBJ1-3,-,TRBV7-9,15,TGTGCCAGCAGCTTAGGGGACTCGGCGGGAAACACCATATATTTT,CASSLGDSAGNTIYF
-,TRBJ2-2,TRBD1,TRBV30,14,TGTGCCTGGCTCCGACAGGGTAAAGCCGGGGAGCTGTTTTTT,CAWLRQGKAGELFF
few,TRBJ1-6,-,TRBV5-1,13,TGCGCCAGCAGCTTGGGACTTCGCTCACCCCTCCACTTT,CASSLGLRSPLHF
-,TRBJ2-3,-,TRBV4-1,14,TGCGCCAGCAGCCAAGGTTTCTCCCGTGATACGCAGTATTTT,CASSQGFSRDTQYF
-,TRBJ2-7,TRBD2,TRBV5-4,13,TGTGCCAGCAGCCTAGCGGGGAGCTACGAGCAGTACTTC,CASSLAGSYEQYF
-,TRBJ2-7,TRBD1,TRBV4-1,16,TGCGCCAGCAGCCAACACGGGGGACAGGGGCGGTACGAGCAGTACTTC,CASSQHGGQGRYEQYF
-,TRBJ1-1,TRBD1,TRBV5-6,16,TGTGCCAGCAGCTTGGAGTTGGGACAGGAGGTCTCTGAAGCTTTCTTT,CASSLELGQEVSEAFF
-,TRBJ1-2,-,TRBV4-3,19,TGCGCCAGCAGCCAAGATTACGGGGTCCCGCGTGAGGGGGACTATGGCTACACCTTC,CASSQDYGVPREGDYGYTF
-,TRBJ1-2,-,TRBV30,12,TGTGCCTGGAGTCGGCAGGCGGGGGGCTACACCTTC,CAWSRQAGGYTF